This T cell receptor (beta chain) was documented in a study of blood T cell repertoires in COVID-19. Recruits, aged about 18 to 95 years, lived in 25 or so US areas. Membership in each cohort depended on participant-reported clinical history. Produced via immunoSEQ multiplex PCR; TCRdb's table is partial and in-frame only. The sample gives about 300,000 clones, 86% of which show up once; 3.5% to 4.5% is in the top ten. This sequence originates from a man aged 25-40 years who had recovered from COVID-19. Sequencing was done on a sample of PBMCs or T cells enriched from blood (not recorded which).

CDR3: CASSPKGASYEQYF. CDR3 nucleotide sequence: TGTGCCAGCAGTCCGAAGGGGGCATCCTACGAGCAGTACTTC. This rearrangement joins TRBV27 to TRBJ2-7, with TRBD1 matching over 7 bases. The CDR3 covers 14 residues. Germline V lookup: CDR1 MNHEY, CDR2 SMNVEV (reference sequence). Unmatched junction bases numbered 5, after V lost 5 bases and J lost 1 base.